Below are 15 T cell receptor beta chains sequenced from a single sample in a study of blood T cell repertoires in COVID-19 (TCRdb year 2020). Libraries came from the immunoSEQ multiplex PCR assay. This immuneACCESS table, as held by TCRdb, lists in-frame sequences with V and J called but not all clones. Of the missing ones, under half trace to an unresolved V gene in checked studies; the others have no known cause. This sample holds roughly 100,000 clones; about 90% were observed only once. The leading ten clones occupy approximately 3.7% of the sample. The material sequenced was peripheral blood. The receptors here all came from a human donor in a cohort sampled during active COVID-19.

This chain links TRBV5-1 with TRBJ1-5; D is unclear. Germline V gene data show CDR1 as SGHRS and CDR2 as YFSETQ. The CDR3 length is 15 residues. V lost 4 bases to trimming and J lost 0 bases, with 11 bases between them. CDR3 residues: CASSLDGDSNQPQHF. The CDR3 DNA is TGCGCCAGCAGCCTGGACGGAGATAGCAATCAGCCCCAGCATTTT.

The V call is TRBV21-1, the J call TRBJ1-1; the table's D gene call, TRBD1, was not cross checked with the DNA. TRBV21-1 is described as a pseudogene. This CDR3 spans 17 amino acids. The CDR3 DNA reads TGTGCCAGCAGCAAAGTTCGGGACAGCCGCTTGAACACTGAAGCTTTCTTT. This encodes CASSKVRDSRLNTEAFF.

V and J are TRBV5-5 and TRBJ2-1, with 9 bases aligning to TRBD2. The CDR3 consists of 15 residues. From germline, CDR1 is SGHKS and CDR2 YYEKEE (reference sequence). V lost 0 bases, J lost 4 bases, and 2 bases stayed unmatched. CDR3 loop: CASSLVLAGYNEQFF. The CDR3 DNA follows: TGTGCCAGCAGCTTGGTCCTAGCGGGGTACAATGAGCAGTTCTTC. The full variable domain, its missing parts supplied by reference TRBV5-5 and TRBJ2-1, is DAGVTQSPTHLIKTRGQQVTLRCSPISGHKSVSWYQQVLGQGPQFIFQYYEKEERGRGNFPDRFSARQFPNYSSELNVNALLLGDSALYLCASSLVLAGYNEQFFGPGTRLTVL.

The chain is built from TRBV5-1 and TRBJ2-2; 12 bases are a match to TRBD2. The length of the CDR3 is 15 residues. Looked up from germline, CDR1 is SGHRS and CDR2 is YFSETQ. V dropped 3 bases and J dropped 5; count of bases not matched to a gene: 2. Here the CDR3 DNA reads TGCGCCAGCAGCTCGACTAGCGGGGGAACCGGGGAGCTGTTTTTT. Protein: CASSSTSGGTGELFF.

This clone was seen once. V gene TRBV7-3 combines with J gene TRBJ2-1; TRBD1 matches at 8 bases. Germline V CDR1 and CDR2: SGHTA, FQGTGA. After removal of 4 bases from V and 0 bases from J, the junction contained 5 bases not matched to a gene. The CDR3 length is 16 residues. CDR3 sequence: CASSSGQDSSYNEQFF. CDR3 in DNA: TGTGCCAGCAGCTCGGGACAGGACAGCTCCTACAATGAGCAGTTCTTC.

The chain is built from TRBV4-1 and TRBJ2-2, with 7 bases matching TRBD2. CDR1 and CDR2 (germline): MGHRA, YSYEKL. J was trimmed by 10 bases and V by 1 base; bases with no gene match: 3. The CDR3 totals 13 residues. This CDR3 is CASSQGGGEELFF. The CDR3 DNA reads TGCGCCAGCAGCCAAGGGGGGGGTGAGGAGCTGTTTTTT.

This clone showed up just once. This chain uses TRBV9 with TRBJ2-1; tentative D call: TRBD1 (6 bases). CDR3 length: 15 residues. The V end was cut by 2 bases, the J end by 2 bases, with 11 bases between. CDR1 and CDR2 (germline): SGDLS, YYNGEE. CDR3 loop: CASSVLQGPYNEQFF. CDR3 nucleotide sequence: TGTGCCAGCAGCGTCTTACAGGGACCCTACAATGAGCAGTTCTTC.

The chain uses TRBV18 and TRBJ2-7, with 11 bases identical to TRBD1. The CDR3 has 14 residues. V gave up 3 bases and J gave up 2 bases; unmatched junction bases: 0. Germline CDR1 reads KGHSH; CDR2 reads LQKENI. The CDR3 DNA sequence: TGTGCCAGCTCACCGGACAGGGGGCCCTACGAGCAGTACTTC. Its protein is CASSPDRGPYEQYF.

The V call is TRBV5-4, the J call TRBJ2-7; 9 bases align to TRBD2. The junction had 2 bases not matched to a gene; V was cut back by 1 base and J by 0 bases. This CDR3 comprises 15 residues. Germline CDR1 reads SGHNT; CDR2 reads YYREEE (reference sequence). CDR3 in DNA: TGTGCCAGCAGCTTGCTAGCGGGAACCTCCTACGAGCAGTACTTC. Its protein product is CASSLLAGTSYEQYF.

The chain couples TRBV11-2 to TRBJ1-2; D unclear. The germline V gene has CDR1 SGHAT and CDR2 FQNNGV. Trimming took 4 bases from V and 8 from J, leaving 20 bases between them. This CDR3 comprises 15 residues. The CDR3 bases are TGTGCCAGCAGCTCACGCATGAGTAAGACAAGGGGCTACACCTTC. Its protein is CASSSRMSKTRGYTF.

This rearrangement joins TRBV18 to TRBJ2-3; 10 positions agree with TRBD2. The CDR3 has 15 residues. Germline CDR1 and CDR2: KGHSH and LQKENI. With V trimmed by 3 bases and J by 4 bases, 4 bases remained unmatched. CDR3 loop: CASSPGTSDADTQYF. The CDR3 DNA is TGTGCCAGCTCACCGGGGACTAGCGATGCAGATACGCAGTATTTT.

This chain links TRBV5-1 with TRBJ1-2, with 8 bases fitting TRBD1. Germline V gives CDR1 SGHRS, CDR2 YFSETQ. This CDR3 region has 15 residues. V trimming: 4 bases; J trimming: 7 bases; junction bases outside the gene matches: 12. The CDR3 region has the DNA TGCGCCAGCAGCCCTAGCGCGCAGGGGGCGGGTGGCTACACCTTC. It codes for CASSPSAQGAGGYTF.

The chain joins TRBV6-5 to TRBJ2-3, with D possibly TRBD2 on 5 matching bases. V lost 6 bases to trimming and J lost 6 bases, with 16 bases between them. This CDR3 region has 14 residues. Per germline, CDR1 MNHEY and CDR2 SVGAGI. CDR3 nucleotide sequence: TGTGCCAGCAGATCCACTGGGAGACGGGATACGCAGTATTTT. Protein: CASRSTGRRDTQYF.

The chain has TRBV15 and TRBJ2-2; TRBD2 agrees at 10 bases. V gave up 3 bases and J gave up 4 bases; unmatched junction bases: 8. Germline-derived CDR1 and CDR2 are LNHNV and YYDKDF (reference sequence). The CDR3 loop spans 17 amino acids. Here the CDR3 reads CATSRVTGLASTGELFF. DNA for the CDR3: TGTGCCACCAGCAGGGTGACGGGACTAGCGAGCACCGGGGAGCTGTTTTTT.

V is TRBV4-2 and J is TRBJ2-1; TRBD1 agrees at 12 bases. The CDR3 is 18 amino acids. J gave up 6 bases and V 1 base, and 10 bases lay outside the gene matches. CDR1 LGHNA and CDR2 YNFKEQ come from the germline V gene. The CDR3 here is CASSQGIPGQGAVNEQFF. CDR3 nucleotides: TGTGCCAGCAGCCAAGGAATTCCGGGACAGGGGGCCGTCAATGAGCAGTTCTTC.